This entry describes one T cell receptor beta chain. Antigen unknown. These data are taken from a study of CD8+ T cells in alopecia areata. Across the study: The share of scalp area affected provided the severity score for treated patients.

Overall study findings and caveats: Having one nonresponder leaves uncertain how baseline CD8+ expansion relates to response.

Extraction and reverse transcription of RNA yielded cDNA as the sequencing template. Profiling relied on immunoSEQ multiplex PCR, and the TCRdb table lists in-frame clones only, not all of them. The sample carries some 150,000 clones, 86% recorded once. Treatment noted: oral pan-JAK inhibitor, 5-10 mg twice daily. The V segment lost 0 bases and the J segment 10 bases; nucleotides outside the gene matches: 8. This CDR3 has 15 amino acids. Germline V CDR1 and CDR2: MNHEY, SVGAGI. The TCR sequence derives from a human donor with alopecia areata. Specimen: CD8+ T cells sorted from blood, collected at week 4, from a patient treated with tofacitinib. The chain joins TRBV6-5 to TRBJ1-4; 7 nucleotides agree with TRBD1. DNA for the CDR3: TGTGCCAGCAGTTACTCGGGGGCAGGGGGAGGAAAACTGTTTTTT. Protein product: CASSYSGAGGGKLFF.